The clone carrying this TCR delta chain was found many times. The antigen is unknown. TCRdb's listed protein matches a much larger clone and diverges from this DNA's translation at residue 4, likely through a read error; the protein shown comes from the DNA. This entry is derived from a study of γδ T cells in repeated Plasmodium falciparum infection. Study-wide results and caveats: Vdelta2-negative gammadelta repertoires, largely Vdelta1+, seemingly showed infection-driven waves of new clonal selection. One small rural Malian village, predominantly a single ethnic group, supplied the cohort.

Germline V gene data show CDR1 as GEAIGNYY and CDR2 as EKD. The length of the CDR3 is 19 residues. Flow sorting of PBMC yielded separate Vgamma9/Vdelta2+ and Vdelta2-negative gammadelta T cell populations for bulk repertoire analysis. TCRdb reran clone calling via CATT on the multiplex PCR reads. The sample has 75,000 to 95,000 delta-chain clones, 0.75% to 1% seen once; the top ten hold 9.6%. V usage is TRDV2 and J usage is TRDJ1; 12 bases map to TRDD3. This TCR was recovered from a pool of human donors (malaria-infected and uninfected, not separated). The specimen was gamma-delta T cells from blood. CDR3: CACGTVRLGDTRRTDKLIF. The CDR3 DNA reads as TGTGCCTGTGGCACCGTCCGACTGGGGGATACACGTCGGACCGATAAACTCATCTTT.